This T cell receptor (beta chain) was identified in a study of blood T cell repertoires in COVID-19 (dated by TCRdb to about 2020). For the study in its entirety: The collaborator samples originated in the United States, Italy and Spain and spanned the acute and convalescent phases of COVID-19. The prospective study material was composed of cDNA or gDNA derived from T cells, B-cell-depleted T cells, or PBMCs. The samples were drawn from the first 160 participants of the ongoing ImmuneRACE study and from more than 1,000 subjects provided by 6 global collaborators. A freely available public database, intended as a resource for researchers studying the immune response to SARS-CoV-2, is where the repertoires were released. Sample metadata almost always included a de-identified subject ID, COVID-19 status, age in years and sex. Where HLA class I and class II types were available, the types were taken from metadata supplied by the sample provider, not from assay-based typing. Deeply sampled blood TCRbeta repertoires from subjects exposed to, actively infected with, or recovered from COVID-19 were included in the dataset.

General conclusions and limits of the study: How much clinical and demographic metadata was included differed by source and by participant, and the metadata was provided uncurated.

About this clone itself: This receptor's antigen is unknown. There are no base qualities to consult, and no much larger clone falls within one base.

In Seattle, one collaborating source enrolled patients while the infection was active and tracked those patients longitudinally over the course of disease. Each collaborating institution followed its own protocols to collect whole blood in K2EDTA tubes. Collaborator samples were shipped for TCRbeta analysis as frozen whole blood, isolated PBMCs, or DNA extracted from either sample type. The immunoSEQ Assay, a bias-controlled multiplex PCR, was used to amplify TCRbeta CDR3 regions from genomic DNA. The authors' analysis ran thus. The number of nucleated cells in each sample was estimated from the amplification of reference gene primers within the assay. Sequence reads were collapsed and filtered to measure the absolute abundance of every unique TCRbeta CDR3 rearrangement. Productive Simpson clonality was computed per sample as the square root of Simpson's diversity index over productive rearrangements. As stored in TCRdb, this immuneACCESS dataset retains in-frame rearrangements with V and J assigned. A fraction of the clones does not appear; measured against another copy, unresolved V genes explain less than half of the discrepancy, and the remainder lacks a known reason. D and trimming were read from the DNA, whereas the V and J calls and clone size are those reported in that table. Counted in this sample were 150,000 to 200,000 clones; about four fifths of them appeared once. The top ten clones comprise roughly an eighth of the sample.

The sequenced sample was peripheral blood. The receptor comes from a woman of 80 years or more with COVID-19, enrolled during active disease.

The CDR3 reads CASSLEARLAFF. Read as DNA, the sequence is TGTGCCAGCAGCTTAGAGGCTAGGCTCGCTTTCTTT. The chain couples TRBV7-9 to TRBJ1-1; the D gene cannot be resolved reliably. As encoded in the germline V gene (reference sequence), CDR1 is SEHNR while CDR2 is FQNEAQ. V is clipped by 1 base and J by 11 bases, and the sequence between their germline boundaries is 11 bases long. From its cysteine to its phenylalanine, the CDR3 spans 12 amino acids. Left in the record is the CDR3 DNA by itself, 36 bases read in frame from the first base.